This is a list of T cell receptor beta chains from one sample in a study of shared clonotypes between healthy human individuals. Produced via immunoSEQ multiplex PCR; TCRdb's table is partial and in-frame only. Of under 850,000 clones listed, 85% to 95% were seen once; the top ten hold about 24%. What was sequenced was naive CD8+ T cells sorted from blood. The receptors originated from a man aged 25 to 45 in good health. Both conserved end residues are part of each CDR3. The D gene is left open where the match is weak. The size entry is marked missing in some rows and otherwise reads once, few, many or a size class.

j_call: TRBJ2-7; clone_size: .; v_call: TRBV28; d_call: .; cdr3_aa: CASSSRDLSSYEQYF; cdr3_nt: TGTGCCAGCAGCAGTCGGGACCTGAGCTCCTACGAGCAGTACTTC
j_call: TRBJ2-3; clone_size: .; v_call: TRBV10-3; d_call: TRBD2; cdr3_aa: CAISEGLAASSTDTQYF; cdr3_nt: TGTGCCATCAGTGAGGGACTAGCGGCCTCTAGCACAGATACGCAGTATTTT
j_call: TRBJ2-7; clone_size: .; v_call: TRBV27; d_call: TRBD2; cdr3_aa: CASSQYGRPFEDEQYF; cdr3_nt: TGTGCCAGCAGTCAATACGGGAGGCCGTTTGAAGACGAGCAGTACTTC
j_call: TRBJ2-1; clone_size: .; v_call: TRBV5-1; d_call: TRBD1; cdr3_aa: CASSYSQTGSGHGYNEQFF; cdr3_nt: TGCGCCAGCAGCTATTCTCAGACAGGGTCGGGGCACGGCTACAATGAGCAGTTCTTC
j_call: TRBJ2-1; clone_size: .; v_call: TRBV19; d_call: TRBD2; cdr3_aa: CASSIDGLAGNEQFF; cdr3_nt: TGTGCCAGTAGTATAGACGGACTAGCGGGAAATGAGCAGTTCTTC
j_call: TRBJ1-3; clone_size: .; v_call: TRBV15; d_call: TRBD1; cdr3_aa: CATSRDRGGNTIYF; cdr3_nt: TGTGCCACCAGCCGGGACAGGGGAGGAAACACCATATATTTT
j_call: TRBJ2-7; clone_size: .; v_call: TRBV5-5; d_call: TRBD1; cdr3_aa: CASSLGDRWDEQYF; cdr3_nt: TGTGCCAGCAGCTTGGGGGACAGGTGGGACGAGCAGTACTTC
j_call: TRBJ2-3; clone_size: .; v_call: TRBV7-9; d_call: .; cdr3_aa: CASSFRKGEYTDTQYF; cdr3_nt: TGTGCCAGCAGCTTTCGTAAAGGGGAATACACAGATACGCAGTATTTT
j_call: TRBJ1-1; clone_size: .; v_call: TRBV25-1; d_call: .; cdr3_aa: CASSEPLVTEAFF; cdr3_nt: TGTGCCAGCAGTGAACCCCTTGTCACTGAAGCTTTCTTT
j_call: TRBJ1-2; clone_size: .; v_call: TRBV29-1; d_call: TRBD1; cdr3_aa: CSGRGTVGGNYGYTF; cdr3_nt: TGCAGCGGACGAGGGACAGTTGGAGGGAACTATGGCTACACCTTC
j_call: TRBJ2-3; clone_size: .; v_call: TRBV10-1; d_call: TRBD2; cdr3_aa: CASSEFLAGGADTQYF; cdr3_nt: TGCGCCAGCAGTGAATTTCTAGCGGGAGGGGCAGATACGCAGTATTTT
j_call: TRBJ2-5; clone_size: few; v_call: TRBV10-3; d_call: .; cdr3_aa: CAISDAGAGETQYF; cdr3_nt: TGTGCCATCAGTGACGCGGGGGCTGGAGAGACCCAGTACTTC
j_call: TRBJ2-7; clone_size: .; v_call: TRBV9; d_call: TRBD1; cdr3_aa: CASSGKDRSPYEQYF; cdr3_nt: TGTGCCAGCAGCGGAAAGGACAGGTCCCCCTACGAGCAGTACTTC
j_call: TRBJ2-3; clone_size: .; v_call: TRBV14; d_call: .; cdr3_aa: CASSQVLRTDTQYF; cdr3_nt: TGTGCCAGCAGCCAAGTCCTACGCACAGATACGCAGTATTTT
j_call: TRBJ2-7; clone_size: .; v_call: TRBV28; d_call: .; cdr3_aa: CASSRTAYSYEQYF; cdr3_nt: TGTGCCAGCAGCCGGACAGCTTATTCCTACGAGCAGTACTTC
j_call: TRBJ2-2; clone_size: .; v_call: TRBV7-6; d_call: TRBD2; cdr3_aa: CASSGRTSGGNTGELFF; cdr3_nt: TGTGCCAGCAGCGGACGGACTAGCGGGGGTAACACCGGGGAGCTGTTTTTT
j_call: TRBJ2-7; clone_size: .; v_call: TRBV29-1; d_call: .; cdr3_aa: CSVRDSGYEQYF; cdr3_nt: TGCAGCGTGCGGGACAGCGGATACGAGCAGTACTTC
j_call: TRBJ1-4; clone_size: .; v_call: TRBV7-9; d_call: .; cdr3_aa: CASSLGTATNEKLFF; cdr3_nt: TGTGCCAGCAGCTTAGGGACAGCAACTAATGAAAAACTGTTTTTT
j_call: TRBJ2-5; clone_size: few; v_call: TRBV6-1; d_call: TRBD1; cdr3_aa: CASSEEAGGHETQYF; cdr3_nt: TGTGCCAGCAGTGAAGAAGCAGGGGGCCATGAGACCCAGTACTTC
j_call: TRBJ2-7; clone_size: .; v_call: TRBV29-1; d_call: TRBD2; cdr3_aa: CSVEDVDSGSDYEQYF; cdr3_nt: TGCAGCGTTGAAGATGTCGATAGCGGGAGTGACTACGAGCAGTACTTC
j_call: TRBJ2-7; clone_size: once; v_call: TRBV19; d_call: TRBD1; cdr3_aa: CASSIIGTGIYEQYF; cdr3_nt: TGTGCCAGTAGTATAATCGGGACAGGGATTTACGAGCAGTACTTC
j_call: TRBJ2-5; clone_size: .; v_call: TRBV7-9; d_call: TRBD1; cdr3_aa: CASSPGDKGAAEETQYF; cdr3_nt: TGTGCCAGCAGCCCCGGGGACAAGGGGGCGGCTGAAGAGACCCAGTACTTC
j_call: TRBJ2-1; clone_size: .; v_call: TRBV4-1; d_call: .; cdr3_aa: CASSHPFSRQFF; cdr3_nt: TGCGCCAGCAGCCATCCCTTTAGTCGGCAGTTCTTC
j_call: TRBJ2-1; clone_size: .; v_call: TRBV9; d_call: TRBD2; cdr3_aa: CASSARTSGDNEQFF; cdr3_nt: TGTGCCAGCAGCGCTAGGACTAGCGGGGACAATGAGCAGTTCTTC
j_call: TRBJ2-1; clone_size: .; v_call: TRBV28; d_call: .; cdr3_aa: CASTSAALSYNEQFF; cdr3_nt: TGTGCCAGCACTTCAGCGGCCCTCTCCTACAATGAGCAGTTCTTC
j_call: TRBJ2-4; clone_size: .; v_call: TRBV9; d_call: .; cdr3_aa: CASSPHGEGGDIQYF; cdr3_nt: TGTGCCAGCAGCCCCCACGGGGAGGGGGGAGACATTCAGTACTTC
j_call: TRBJ1-5; clone_size: .; v_call: TRBV27; d_call: .; cdr3_aa: CASTRGVGFTSNQPQHF; cdr3_nt: TGTGCCAGCACCCGAGGGGTGGGGTTTACCAGCAATCAGCCCCAGCATTTT
j_call: TRBJ2-7; clone_size: once; v_call: TRBV11-2; d_call: .; cdr3_aa: CASSLDLGLSYEQYF; cdr3_nt: TGTGCCAGCAGCTTAGATCTGGGGCTCTCCTACGAGCAGTACTTC
j_call: TRBJ2-4; clone_size: .; v_call: TRBV10-3; d_call: .; cdr3_aa: CAISESGKGTKNIQYF; cdr3_nt: TGTGCCATCAGTGAGTCCGGGAAGGGGACCAAAAACATTCAGTACTTC
j_call: TRBJ1-4; clone_size: .; v_call: TRBV4-1; d_call: TRBD1; cdr3_aa: CASSQDPWTGSTEKLFF; cdr3_nt: TGCGCCAGCAGCCAAGACCCCTGGACAGGGTCGACTGAAAAACTGTTTTTT
j_call: TRBJ2-7; clone_size: .; v_call: TRBV2; d_call: TRBD2; cdr3_aa: CASSEHLAGLSYEQYF; cdr3_nt: TGTGCCAGCAGTGAACATTTAGCGGGACTTTCCTACGAGCAGTACTTC
j_call: TRBJ2-1; clone_size: .; v_call: TRBV4-3; d_call: TRBD2; cdr3_aa: CASSTQLAGPLGEQFF; cdr3_nt: TGCGCCAGCAGCACACAACTAGCGGGACCCCTGGGTGAGCAGTTCTTC
j_call: TRBJ1-1; clone_size: once; v_call: TRBV7-8; d_call: TRBD1; cdr3_aa: CASSLVRTGEGNTEAFF; cdr3_nt: TGTGCCAGCAGCTTAGTTAGGACAGGAGAAGGGAACACTGAAGCTTTCTTT
j_call: TRBJ2-6; clone_size: .; v_call: TRBV9; d_call: .; cdr3_aa: CASSSTISGANVLTF; cdr3_nt: TGTGCCAGCAGCTCTACAATCTCTGGGGCCAACGTCCTGACTTTC
j_call: TRBJ1-5; clone_size: .; v_call: TRBV19; d_call: .; cdr3_aa: CASSIPLSRSNQPQHF; cdr3_nt: TGTGCCAGTAGTATACCACTGAGCAGGAGCAATCAGCCCCAGCATTTT
j_call: TRBJ2-7; clone_size: .; v_call: TRBV5-1; d_call: .; cdr3_aa: CASSSPGGGSSFEQYF; cdr3_nt: TGCGCCAGCAGCTCCCCTGGGGGCGGGTCGAGTTTCGAGCAGTACTTC
j_call: TRBJ2-1; clone_size: .; v_call: TRBV27; d_call: TRBD1; cdr3_aa: CASSSIPGQGWEAEQFF; cdr3_nt: TGTGCCAGCAGTTCTATTCCCGGACAGGGGTGGGAAGCTGAGCAGTTCTTC
j_call: TRBJ2-1; clone_size: once; v_call: TRBV7-2; d_call: TRBD2; cdr3_aa: CASSSEREIFYNEQFF; cdr3_nt: TGTGCCAGCAGTTCAGAGCGGGAGATCTTCTACAATGAGCAGTTCTTC
j_call: TRBJ2-5; clone_size: .; v_call: TRBV18; d_call: .; cdr3_aa: CASSLRTEYQETQYF; cdr3_nt: TGTGCCAGCTCACTCAGGACAGAGTACCAAGAGACCCAGTACTTC
j_call: TRBJ1-5; clone_size: .; v_call: TRBV28; d_call: TRBD1; cdr3_aa: CASSMTGDSNQPQHF; cdr3_nt: TGTGCCAGCAGCATGACAGGGGATAGCAATCAGCCCCAGCATTTT
j_call: TRBJ2-7; clone_size: .; v_call: TRBV6-4; d_call: TRBD2; cdr3_aa: CASSPLAGGSYEQYF; cdr3_nt: TGTGCCAGCAGTCCACTAGCGGGAGGGTCCTACGAGCAGTACTTC
j_call: TRBJ2-3; clone_size: .; v_call: TRBV29-1; d_call: TRBD1; cdr3_aa: CSVDDRGFADTQYF; cdr3_nt: TGCAGCGTGGATGACAGGGGATTCGCAGATACGCAGTATTTT